What follows is one T cell receptor (beta chain) and its context. The data are from a study of control samples from healthy donors and cancer patients. This CDR3 has 13 amino acids. With 5 bases removed from V and 7 bases from J, the gap between germline ends came to 12 bases. In germline, CDR1 is SNHLY, CDR2 FYNNEI. Generated by immunoSEQ multiplex PCR, the TCRdb table keeps only in-frame clones and is missing some. The repertoire includes roughly 190,000 clones, approximately 90% of them detected once, and 1.5% to 2% sits in the top ten. The rearrangement links TRBV2 to TRBJ1-3; TRBD1 is a possible D gene (5 bases). Sample: blood. The TCR originated in a young man in good health. Here the CDR3 reads CASSPREGNTIYF. The CDR3 DNA reads TGTGCCAGCAGTCCCCGTGAGGGGAACACCATATATTTT. Together with reference TRBV2 and TRBJ1-3, the CDR3 gives the full variable domain: EPEVTQTPSHQVTQMGQEVILRCVPISNHLYFYWYRQILGQKVEFLVSFYNNEISEKSEIFDDQFSVERPDGSNFTLKIRSTKLEDSAMYFCASSPREGNTIYFGEGSWLTVV.